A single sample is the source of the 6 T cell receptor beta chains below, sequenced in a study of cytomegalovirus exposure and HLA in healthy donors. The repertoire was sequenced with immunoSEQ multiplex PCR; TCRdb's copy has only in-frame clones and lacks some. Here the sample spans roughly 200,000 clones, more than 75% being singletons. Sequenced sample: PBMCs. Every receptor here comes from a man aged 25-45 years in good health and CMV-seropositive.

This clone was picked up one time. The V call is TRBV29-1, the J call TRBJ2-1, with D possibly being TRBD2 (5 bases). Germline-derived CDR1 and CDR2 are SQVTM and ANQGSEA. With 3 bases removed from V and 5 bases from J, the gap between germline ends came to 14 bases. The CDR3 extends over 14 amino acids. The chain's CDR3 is CSVDRGSRNNEQFF. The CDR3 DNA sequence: TGCAGCGTTGACCGGGGTTCCCGCAACAATGAGCAGTTCTTC.

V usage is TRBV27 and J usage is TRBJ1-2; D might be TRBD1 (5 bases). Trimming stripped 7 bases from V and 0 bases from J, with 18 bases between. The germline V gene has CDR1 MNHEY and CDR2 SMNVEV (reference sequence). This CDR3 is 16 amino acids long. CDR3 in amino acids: CASTPLQGTSNYGYTF. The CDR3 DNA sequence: TGTGCCAGCACCCCCCTTCAGGGAACCTCTAACTATGGCTACACCTTC.

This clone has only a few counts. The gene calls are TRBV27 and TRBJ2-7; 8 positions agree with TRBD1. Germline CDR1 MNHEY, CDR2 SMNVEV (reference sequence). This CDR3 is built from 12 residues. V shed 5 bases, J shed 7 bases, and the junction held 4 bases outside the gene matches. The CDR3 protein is CASSHGTGEQYF. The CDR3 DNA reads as TGTGCCAGCAGTCACGGGACAGGTGAGCAGTACTTC.

Here the CDR3 reads CASSDDTDTQYF. CDR3 DNA: TGTGCCAGCAGCGACGACACAGATACGCAGTATTTT. This rearrangement joins TRBV7-9 to TRBJ2-3; D ambiguous. Looked up from germline, CDR1 is SEHNR and CDR2 is FQNEAQ (reference sequence). The CDR3 extends over 12 amino acids. V shed 5 bases and J shed 2 bases, with 5 bases lying between them.

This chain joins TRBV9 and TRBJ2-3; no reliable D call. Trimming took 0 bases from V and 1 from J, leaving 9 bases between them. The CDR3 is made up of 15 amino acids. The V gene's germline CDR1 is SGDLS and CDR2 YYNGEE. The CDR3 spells CASSVAATRTDTQYF. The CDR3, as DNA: TGTGCCAGCAGCGTAGCGGCGACTCGCACAGATACGCAGTATTTT.

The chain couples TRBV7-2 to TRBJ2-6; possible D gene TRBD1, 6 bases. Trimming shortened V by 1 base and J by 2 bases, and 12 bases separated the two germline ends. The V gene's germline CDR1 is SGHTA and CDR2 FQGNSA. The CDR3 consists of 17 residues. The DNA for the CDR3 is TGTGCCAGCAGCTTAGACAGGGTGATAACTGGGGCCAACGTCCTGACTTTC. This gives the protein CASSLDRVITGANVLTF.